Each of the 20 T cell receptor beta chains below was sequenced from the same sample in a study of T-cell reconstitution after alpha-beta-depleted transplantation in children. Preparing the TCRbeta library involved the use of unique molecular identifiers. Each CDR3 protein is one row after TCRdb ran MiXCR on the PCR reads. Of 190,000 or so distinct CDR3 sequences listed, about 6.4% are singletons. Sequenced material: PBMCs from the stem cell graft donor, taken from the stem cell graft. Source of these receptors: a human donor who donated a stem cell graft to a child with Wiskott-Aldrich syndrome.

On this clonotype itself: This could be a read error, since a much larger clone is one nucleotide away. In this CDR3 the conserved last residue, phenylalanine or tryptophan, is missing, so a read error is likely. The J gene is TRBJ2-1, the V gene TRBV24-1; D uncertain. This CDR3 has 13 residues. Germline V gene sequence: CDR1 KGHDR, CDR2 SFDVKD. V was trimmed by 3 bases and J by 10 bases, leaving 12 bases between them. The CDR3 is CATSDMVDGEQFY. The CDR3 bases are TGTGCCACCAGTGATATGGTAGACGGCGAGCAGTTCTAC.

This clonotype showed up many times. CDR3 DNA sequence: TGCAGTGCTAGCCAAGGCGTTGGCACAGATACGCAGTATTTT. Translation gives CSASQGVGTDTQYF. The chain combines TRBV20-1 with TRBJ2-3, with D uncertain. CDR3 size: 14 residues. Trimming took 3 bases from V and 1 from J, leaving 11 bases between them. CDR1 and CDR2 from the germline V gene are DFQATT and SNEGSKA (reference sequence).

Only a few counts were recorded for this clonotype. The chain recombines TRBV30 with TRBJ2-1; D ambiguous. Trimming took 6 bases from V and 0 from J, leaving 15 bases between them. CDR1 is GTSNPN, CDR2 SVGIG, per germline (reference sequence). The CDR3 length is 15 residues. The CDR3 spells CACLRVLSSYNEQFF. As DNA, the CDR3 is TGTGCCTGTCTCCGAGTGCTAAGCTCCTACAATGAGCAGTTCTTC.

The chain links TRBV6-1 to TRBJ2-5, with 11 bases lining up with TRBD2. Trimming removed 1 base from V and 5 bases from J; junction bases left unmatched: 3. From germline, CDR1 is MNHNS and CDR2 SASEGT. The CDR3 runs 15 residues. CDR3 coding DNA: TGTGCCAGCAGTGAAGTTAGCGGGGGGGCCGAGACCCAGTACTTC. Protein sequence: CASSEVSGGAETQYF.

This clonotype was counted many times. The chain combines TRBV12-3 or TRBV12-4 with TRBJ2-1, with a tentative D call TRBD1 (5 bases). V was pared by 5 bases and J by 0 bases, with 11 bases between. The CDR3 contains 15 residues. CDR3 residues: CASSNRSGSYNEQFF. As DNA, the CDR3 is TGTGCCAGCAGTAACAGGTCAGGCTCCTACAATGAGCAGTTCTTC.

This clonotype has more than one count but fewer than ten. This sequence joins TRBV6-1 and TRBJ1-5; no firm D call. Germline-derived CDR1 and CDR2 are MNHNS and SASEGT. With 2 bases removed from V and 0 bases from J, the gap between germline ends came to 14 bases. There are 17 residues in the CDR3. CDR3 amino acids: CASSEFIAPYSNQPQHF. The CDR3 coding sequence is TGTGCCAGCAGTGAATTTATTGCTCCCTATAGCAATCAGCCCCAGCATTTT.

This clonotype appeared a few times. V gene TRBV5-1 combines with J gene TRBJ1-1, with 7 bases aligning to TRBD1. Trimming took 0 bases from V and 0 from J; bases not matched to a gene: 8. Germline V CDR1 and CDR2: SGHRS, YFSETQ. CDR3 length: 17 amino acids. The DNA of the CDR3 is TGCGCCAGCAGCTTGGCTAAAACAGGGGATATGAACACTGAAGCTTTCTTT. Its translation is CASSLAKTGDMNTEAFF.

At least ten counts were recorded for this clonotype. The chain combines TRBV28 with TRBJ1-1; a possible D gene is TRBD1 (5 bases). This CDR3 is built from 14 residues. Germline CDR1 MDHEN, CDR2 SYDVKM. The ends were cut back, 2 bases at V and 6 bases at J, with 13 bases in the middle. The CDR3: CASSLKGLLSEAFF. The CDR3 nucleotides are TGTGCCAGCAGTTTAAAGGGGTTGCTGTCTGAAGCTTTCTTT.

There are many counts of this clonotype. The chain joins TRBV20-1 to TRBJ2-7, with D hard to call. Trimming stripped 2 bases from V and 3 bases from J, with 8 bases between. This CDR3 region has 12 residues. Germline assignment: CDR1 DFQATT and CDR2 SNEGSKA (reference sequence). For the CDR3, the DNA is TGCAGTGCTAGAAGGGCAAACTACGAGCAGTACTTC. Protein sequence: CSARRANYEQYF.

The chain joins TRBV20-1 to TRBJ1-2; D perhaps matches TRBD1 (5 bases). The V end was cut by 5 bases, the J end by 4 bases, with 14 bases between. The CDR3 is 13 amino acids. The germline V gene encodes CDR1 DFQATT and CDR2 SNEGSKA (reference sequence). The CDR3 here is CSARQITSYGYTF. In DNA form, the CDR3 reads TGCAGTGCTCGACAGATCACTTCCTATGGCTACACCTTC.

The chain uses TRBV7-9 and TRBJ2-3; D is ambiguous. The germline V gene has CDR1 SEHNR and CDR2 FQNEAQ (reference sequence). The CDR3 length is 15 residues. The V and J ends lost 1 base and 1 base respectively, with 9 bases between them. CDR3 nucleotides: TGTGCCAGCAGCTTAGAGGGCGACGGCACAGATACGCAGTATTTT. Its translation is CASSLEGDGTDTQYF.

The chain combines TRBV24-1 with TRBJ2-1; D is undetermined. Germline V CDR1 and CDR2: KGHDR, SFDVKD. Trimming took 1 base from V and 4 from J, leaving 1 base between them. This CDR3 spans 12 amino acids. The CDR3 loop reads CATSDFYNEQFF. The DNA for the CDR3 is TGTGCCACCAGTGATTTTTACAATGAGCAGTTCTTC.

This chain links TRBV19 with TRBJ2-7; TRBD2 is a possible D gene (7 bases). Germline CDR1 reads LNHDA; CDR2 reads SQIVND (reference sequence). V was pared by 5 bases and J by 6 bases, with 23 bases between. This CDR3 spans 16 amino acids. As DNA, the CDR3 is TGTGCCAGTAGTCCCCGGGGGAGGGGACATTCGGGCGAGCAGTACTTC. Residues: CASSPRGRGHSGEQYF.

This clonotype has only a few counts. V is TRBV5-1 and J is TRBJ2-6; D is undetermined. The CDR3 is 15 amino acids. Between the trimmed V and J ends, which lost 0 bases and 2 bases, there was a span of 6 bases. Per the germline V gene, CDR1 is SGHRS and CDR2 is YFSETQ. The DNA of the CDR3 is TGCGCCAGCAGCTTGGCTGTTCCTGGGGCCAACGTCCTGACTTTC. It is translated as CASSLAVPGANVLTF.

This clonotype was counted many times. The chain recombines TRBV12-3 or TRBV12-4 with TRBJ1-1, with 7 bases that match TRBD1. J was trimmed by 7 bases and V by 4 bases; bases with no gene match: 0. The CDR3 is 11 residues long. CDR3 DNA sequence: TGTGCCAGCAGTTGGGACAGTGAAGCTTTCTTT. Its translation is CASSWDSEAFF.

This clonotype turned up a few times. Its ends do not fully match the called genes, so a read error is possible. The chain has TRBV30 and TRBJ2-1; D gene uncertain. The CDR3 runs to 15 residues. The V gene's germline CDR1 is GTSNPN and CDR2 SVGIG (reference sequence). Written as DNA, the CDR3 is TGTGCCCGGAGAGATGGGGATAGCTCCTACAATGAGCAGTTCTTC. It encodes CARRDGDSSYNEQFF.

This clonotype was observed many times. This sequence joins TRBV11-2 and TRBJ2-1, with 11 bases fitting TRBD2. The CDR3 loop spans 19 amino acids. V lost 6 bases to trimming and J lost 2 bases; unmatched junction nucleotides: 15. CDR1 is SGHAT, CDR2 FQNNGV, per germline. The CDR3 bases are TGTGCCAGCAGTCCACCTAGCGGGAGGACGATCCGAACCTACAATGAGCAGTTCTTC. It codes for CASSPPSGRTIRTYNEQFF.

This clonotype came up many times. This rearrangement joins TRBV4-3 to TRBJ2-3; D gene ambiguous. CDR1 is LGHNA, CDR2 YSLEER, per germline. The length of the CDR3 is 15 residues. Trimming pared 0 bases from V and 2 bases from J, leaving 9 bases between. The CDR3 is CASSQDSVYTDTQYF. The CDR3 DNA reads TGCGCCAGCAGCCAAGATTCTGTGTACACAGATACGCAGTATTTT.

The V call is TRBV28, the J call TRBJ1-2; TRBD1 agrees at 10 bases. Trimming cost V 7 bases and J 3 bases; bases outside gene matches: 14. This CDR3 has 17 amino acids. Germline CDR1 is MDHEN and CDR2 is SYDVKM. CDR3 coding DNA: TGTGCCAGCACTCTTAAGGGCGGACAGGGGGGTGACTATGGCTACACCTTC. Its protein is CASTLKGGQGGDYGYTF.

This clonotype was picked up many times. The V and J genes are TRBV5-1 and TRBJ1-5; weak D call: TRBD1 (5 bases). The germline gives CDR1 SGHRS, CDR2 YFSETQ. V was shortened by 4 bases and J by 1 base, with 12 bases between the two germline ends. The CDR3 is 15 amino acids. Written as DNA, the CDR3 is TGCGCCAGCAGCCAAGGACAAGCGAGCAATCAGCCCCAGCATTTT. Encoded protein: CASSQGQASNQPQHF.